Listed below are T cell receptor beta chains from one sample, sequenced in a study of PD-L1 blockade in urothelial cancer. The assay was immunoSEQ multiplex PCR, and TCRdb's table has in-frame clones only and misses some. The sample holds some 45,000 clones; around nine tenths are singletons and the top ten take around 25%. The sample consisted of PBMCs, taken around atezolizumab (anti-PD-L1) treatment. Receptors were obtained from a donor aged 40 or older with urothelial cancer. Each CDR3 is given with its conserved first and last residue. The D gene is left open where the match is weak. A clone size is listed for some rows: how often the clone was seen (once, few, many), or a class if it is expanded.

v_gene	abundance	len	j_gene	d_gene	CDR3nt	CDR3aa
TRBV7-9	NA	16	TRBJ1-3	TRBD1	TGTGCCAGCAGCCCGTGGGACAGGGGGTCCGGAAACACCATATATTTT	CASSPWDRGSGNTIYF
TRBV19	NA	15	TRBJ2-2	TRBD2	TGTGCCAGTAGTATTAGCGGGGTGAACACCGGGGAGCTGTTTTTT	CASSISGVNTGELFF
TRBV28	NA	15	TRBJ2-3	TRBD2	TGTGCCAGCAGCCCCGGACTAGGTAGCACAGATACGCAGTATTTT	CASSPGLGSTDTQYF
TRBV5-8	NA	15	TRBJ1-2	NA	TGTGCCAGCCCCTTAGGGGGGGGGAGACCTTATGGCTACACCTTC	CASPLGGGRPYGYTF
TRBV19	few	17	TRBJ1-5	TRBD1	TGTGCCAGTAGTACGCCACCCGGGACAGGGGAGGGTCAGCCCCAGCATTTT	CASSTPPGTGEGQPQHF
TRBV6-5	NA	15	TRBJ2-2	NA	TGTGCCAGCAGTTACTCCCGTGGGGGCAGCGGGGAGCTGTTTTTT	CASSYSRGGSGELFF
TRBV5-6	NA	15	TRBJ1-1	TRBD1	TGTGCCAGCAGCCCACGACAGGGGTTTGCCACTGAAGCTTTCTTT	CASSPRQGFATEAFF
TRBV5-6	NA	14	TRBJ2-6	NA	TGTGCCAGCAGCTTGGGACAGTCCTACAACGTCCTGACTTTC	CASSLGQSYNVLTF
TRBV7-9	NA	13	TRBJ1-5	NA	TGTGCCAGCAGCTTAGGGCCGCTTGAGCCCCAGCATTTT	CASSLGPLEPQHF
TRBV5-8	NA	16	TRBJ1-4	NA	TGTGCCAGCAGCCCGCCTACCACAGGGACTAATGAAAAACTGTTTTTT	CASSPPTTGTNEKLFF
TRBV12-1	NA	16	TRBJ2-1	NA	TGTGCCAGCAGCTACACTCCCCGGGACAGAAACAATGAGCAGTTCTTC	CASSYTPRDRNNEQFF
TRBV27	NA	13	TRBJ1-2	TRBD1	TGTGCCAGCAGCCGGACAGGGGGGGATGGTTACACCTTC	CASSRTGGDGYTF
TRBV6-5	NA	14	TRBJ1-1	NA	TGTGCCAGCAACCGAGACCGGGTCGGCACTGAAGCTTTCTTT	CASNRDRVGTEAFF
TRBV28	NA	19	TRBJ2-3	TRBD2	TGTGCCAGCAGTTTGGTAGGACTAGCGGGAGCGGGTTACACAGATACGCAGTATTTT	CASSLVGLAGAGYTDTQYF
TRBV11-3	NA	14	TRBJ2-3	NA	TGTGCCAGCAGCTTAGGGATGGAGGCAGATACGCAGTATTTT	CASSLGMEADTQYF
TRBV29-1	NA	15	TRBJ2-5	NA	TGCAGCGTTAGGCCCCCTAGAGAGGAGGCTGAGACCCAGTACTTC	CSVRPPREEAETQYF
TRBV14	NA	17	TRBJ2-6	TRBD1	TGTGCCAGCAGCCAACGGACAGGGTGGTCTGGGGCCAACGTCCTGACTTTC	CASSQRTGWSGANVLTF
TRBV7-8	NA	15	TRBJ1-2	NA	TGTGCCAGCAGCTTAGATCCGGGTAGGAACTATGGCTACACCTTC	CASSLDPGRNYGYTF
TRBV7-6	NA	12	TRBJ1-1	NA	TGTGCCAGCAGCTCGGGTCGCACTGAAGCTTTCTTT	CASSSGRTEAFF
TRBV5-1	once	15	TRBJ2-3	TRBD2	TGCGCCAGCAGCCCCGGACTAGCGTTCGGAGATACGCAGTATTTT	CASSPGLAFGDTQYF
TRBV18	many	14	TRBJ2-7	TRBD1	TGTGCCAGCGGGCCCCGACAGGGGACCTACGAGCAGTACTTC	CASGPRQGTYEQYF
TRBV15	NA	12	TRBJ2-7	NA	TGTGCCACCAGCAGGGGCGGGCCAAGCCCGCACTTC	CATSRGGPSPHF
TRBV7-3	NA	15	TRBJ2-5	NA	TGTGCCAGCAGGCCGGGGGTGGCCCTACAAGAGACCCAGTACTTC	CASRPGVALQETQYF
TRBV2	NA	16	TRBJ2-1	TRBD2	TGTGCCAGCAGTGGGACTAGCGGGAGGGCGGGGGGTGAGCAGTTCTTC	CASSGTSGRAGGEQFF
TRBV4-2	NA	16	TRBJ2-3	TRBD2	TGTGCCAGCAGCCAAGATTTGGGGACTAGCGGGGGAACGCAGTATTTT	CASSQDLGTSGGTQYF
TRBV7-9	NA	16	TRBJ2-4	NA	TGTGCCAGCAGCTTATTAGTTGAGCTAGCCAAAAACATTCAGTACTTC	CASSLLVELAKNIQYF
TRBV7-2	NA	16	TRBJ2-2	NA	TGTGCCAGCAGCCCAGGACGGCGAGGCGGGGCCGGGGAGCTGTTTTTT	CASSPGRRGGAGELFF
TRBV4-3	NA	15	TRBJ2-5	NA	TGCGCCAGCAGCTCAAGATGGGCAATACAAGAGACCCAGTACTTC	CASSSRWAIQETQYF
TRBV6-1	NA	13	TRBJ1-1	NA	TGTGCCAGCACCCGGGTGCCGAACACTGAAGCTTTCTTT	CASTRVPNTEAFF
TRBV27	NA	17	TRBJ2-5	TRBD2	TGTGCCAGCAGCCCGAACCGCGGACTAGCGGGAAGGGAGACCCAGTACTTC	CASSPNRGLAGRETQYF
TRBV30	NA	14	TRBJ1-1	NA	TGTGCCTGGAGGACCCAGGGGCCGAACACTGAAGCTTTCTTT	CAWRTQGPNTEAFF
TRBV19	NA	15	TRBJ2-7	TRBD2	TGTGCCAGTACCCAGTACGGGGGGGGGTTTGGCGAGCAGTACTTC	CASTQYGGGFGEQYF
TRBV4-1	NA	16	TRBJ1-1	TRBD1	TGCGCCAGCAGCCAAGGCCCCGGGACAGGGGGCTTTGAAGCTTTCTTT	CASSQGPGTGGFEAFF
TRBV6-6	NA	16	TRBJ1-5	TRBD1	TGTGCCAGCAGAGCCATGACAGGGAGTTCCAATCAGCCCCAGCATTTT	CASRAMTGSSNQPQHF
TRBV29-1	NA	19	TRBJ2-6	TRBD1	TGCAGCGCCTTGGAACCCGGGACAGGGGTTTTCTCTGGGGCCAACGTCCTGACTTTC	CSALEPGTGVFSGANVLTF
TRBV29-1	NA	15	TRBJ2-7	TRBD1	TGCAGCGTTGAATCGGGCAGGGGGTTCTCCTACGAGCAGTACTTC	CSVESGRGFSYEQYF
TRBV4-1	few	17	TRBJ1-5	NA	TGCGCCAGCAGCCAAGCTCCCGCAGGGGTGAGGAATCAGCCCCAGCATTTT	CASSQAPAGVRNQPQHF
TRBV7-3	NA	13	TRBJ2-3	NA	TGTGCCAGCAGCTTACAGGTCACAGATACGCAGTATTTT	CASSLQVTDTQYF
TRBV4-1	NA	15	TRBJ2-4	NA	TGCGCCAGCAGCCAGGGAGCTGTAGCCAAAAACATTCAGTACTTC	CASSQGAVAKNIQYF
TRBV19	NA	15	TRBJ1-4	TRBD1	TGTGCCAGTAGTACGGACAGGGCAACTAATGAAAAACTGTTTTTT	CASSTDRATNEKLFF
TRBV9	NA	16	TRBJ1-3	NA	TGTGCCAGCAGCGCAGGGGTGCAGCGGTCTGGAAACACCATATATTTT	CASSAGVQRSGNTIYF
TRBV19	NA	14	TRBJ1-1	NA	TGTGCCAGTAGTATCTCTCTCGGGTCCACTGAAGCTTTCTTT	CASSISLGSTEAFF
TRBV5-1	NA	18	TRBJ1-1	TRBD1	TGCGCCAGCAGCTTGGCGGGAGGACAGGGGGCGCACTGGGATACCGCTTTCTTT	CASSLAGGQGAHWDTAFF
TRBV27	once	14	TRBJ1-1	NA	TGTGCCAGCAGTTTAAGACACTCGAACACTGAAGCTTTCTTT	CASSLRHSNTEAFF
TRBV5-5	NA	11	TRBJ2-7	NA	TGTGCCAGCAGCTTGGCCATCGAGCAGTACTTC	CASSLAIEQYF
TRBV28	NA	15	TRBJ2-7	NA	TGTGCCAGCAGCTTATGGGGCAGACTAACCTACGAGCAGTACTTC	CASSLWGRLTYEQYF
TRBV4-3	NA	18	TRBJ1-1	TRBD1	TGCGCCAGCAGACTAGGACAGGGATTGGGGAACCTGAACACTGAAGCTTTCTTT	CASRLGQGLGNLNTEAFF
TRBV11-1	NA	15	TRBJ2-5	NA	TGTGCCAGCAGCTTAGGGGGGCTAACACAAGAGACCCAGTACTTC	CASSLGGLTQETQYF
TRBV4-3	NA	16	TRBJ2-1	TRBD2	TGCGCCAGCAGCCAAGGGTCGGGACTAGCCGGCCATGAGCAGTTCTTC	CASSQGSGLAGHEQFF
TRBV6-1	NA	14	TRBJ2-7	NA	TGTGCCACCCATGAGGGGGGGCGGGCCTACGAGCAGTACTTC	CATHEGGRAYEQYF
TRBV18	NA	16	TRBJ2-3	TRBD1	TGTGCCAGCTCACCCCCGGGACAGACCCTAAGGGGTACGCAGTATTTT	CASSPPGQTLRGTQYF
TRBV27	NA	17	TRBJ2-7	TRBD2	TGTGCCAGCAGTCCTAGGGTGGCTAGCGGGAGGGCGTACGAGCAGTACTTC	CASSPRVASGRAYEQYF
TRBV6-1	NA	14	TRBJ2-4	TRBD2	TGTGCCAGCAACCTAGGCGGGAGAGAAAACATTCAGTACTTC	CASNLGGRENIQYF